What follows are 28 T cell receptor beta chains derived from one specimen sequenced in a study of tumor-infiltrating lymphocytes in primary liver carcinoma. Starting material of 500 ng total RNA yielded TCR beta cDNA via a constant-region primer. It was through three nested multiplex PCR rounds of slightly modified ARM-PCR that TCR beta libraries arose. Investigators reported that the first two PCR rounds, at approximately 11 cycles each, used TRBV1-TRBV30 forward primers with a C-beta reverse primer. TCRdb re-called the multiplex PCR reads with MiXCR, one entry per CDR3 protein. The profile shows 300,000 to 400,000 distinct CDR3 sequences, approximately 65% of them singletons. RNA was extracted from whole blood without cell sorting, alongside germline DNA. Sample: peripheral blood. The origin of the receptors is a middle-aged man with primary liver carcinoma and hepatitis B virus infection.

This clonotype has at least ten counts. The chain recombines TRBV10-2 with TRBJ1-2, with D unresolved. V dropped 6 bases and J dropped 2 bases, with 16 bases sitting between them. CDR1 and CDR2 from the germline V gene are WSHSY and SAAADI. The CDR3 runs 15 residues. The CDR3 coding sequence is TGCGCCAGCAGGCAGGAAGAAGAAACGAACTATGGCTACACCTTC. Translating gives CASRQEEETNYGYTF.

The chain carries TRBV30 and TRBJ1-1, with unresolved D. The CDR3 totals 13 residues. V was clipped by 7 bases and J by 1 base, with 13 bases between them. The germline CDR1 and CDR2 sequences are GTSNPN and SVGIG (reference sequence). The CDR3 sequence: CAFSFTENTEAFF. The CDR3 nucleotides are TGTGCCTTTTCTTTCACGGAGAACACTGAAGCTTTCTTT.

The chain links TRBV5-6 to TRBJ2-7; TRBD1 is a possible D gene (5 bases). V was clipped by 2 bases and J by 3 bases, with 12 bases between them. Germline V gene data show CDR1 as SGHDT and CDR2 as YYEEEE. This CDR3 spans 14 amino acids. CDR3 loop: CASSFDRRLYEQYF. The CDR3 DNA reads TGTGCCAGCAGCTTCGACAGAAGACTCTACGAGCAGTACTTC.

This clonotype was counted only a few times. Being one base from a much bigger clone, this may be a read error. The rearrangement uses TRBV29-1 and TRBJ2-3, with a weak D call TRBD1 (6 bases). CDR1 and CDR2 from the germline V gene are SQVTM and ANQGSEA. The CDR3 loop spans 12 amino acids. The CDR3, as DNA: TGCAACGTTGAAGGGACAATGAATGTACAGTATTTT. This encodes CNVEGTMNVQYF.

The rearrangement joins TRBV30 to TRBJ2-1, with D maybe TRBD2 (6 bases). Trimming removed 0 bases at V and 5 bases at J, with 8 bases between. CDR3 length: 13 amino acids. Germline CDR1 reads GTSNPN; CDR2 reads SVGIG (reference sequence). The CDR3 nucleotides read TGTGCCTGGAGTGTGGGACTGGACAATGAGCAGTTCTTC. As protein: CAWSVGLDNEQFF.

As for this clonotype: A much larger clone lies a single base off, so this may be a read error. The chain carries TRBV12-3 or TRBV12-4 and TRBJ1-3; D is unresolved. The CDR3 covers 14 residues. CDR3 sequence reads: CASSPPLSGNTMYF. CDR3 sequence (DNA): TGTGCCAGCAGTCCGCCTCTGTCGGGAAACACCATGTATTTT.

Regarding this clonotype: Relative to the germline gene, one junction end is altered; a read error may explain this. V and J are TRBV11-3 and TRBJ2-2; D might be TRBD2 (6 bases). The CDR3 has 16 amino acids. In germline, CDR1 is SGHNT, CDR2 YENEEA. CDR3 residues: CASSLVSGVNTRELFF. In nucleotides, the CDR3 is TGTGCCAGCAGCTTAGTATCGGGAGTGAACACCAGGGAGCTGTTTTTT.

In this sample, this clonotype turned up a few times. The V call is TRBV6-6, the J call TRBJ2-7, with TRBD2 matching 14 bases. Germline-derived CDR1 and CDR2 are MNHNY and SVGAGI (reference sequence). CDR3 length: 20 residues. After removal of 2 bases from V and 2 bases from J, the junction contained 14 bases not matched to a gene. The CDR3 loop is CASSYLKGLAGEENAYEQYF. The CDR3 DNA reads TGTGCCAGCAGTTACCTTAAGGGACTAGCGGGAGAAGAAAACGCCTACGAGCAGTACTTC.

This clonotype was seen more than once but under ten times. An end of the junction differs from the germline gene, which may be a read error. The J gene is TRBJ2-5, the V gene TRBV11-2; D gene uncertain. This CDR3 comprises 13 residues. The V gene's germline CDR1 is SGHAT and CDR2 FQNNGV. In DNA form, the CDR3 reads TGTGTCAGCAGCTTAGAATCCAAGGGGACCCAGTACTTC. It codes for CVSSLESKGTQYF. Supplemented by reference TRBV11-2 and TRBJ2-5, the full variable domain reads EAGVAQSPRYKIIEKRQSVAFWCNPISGHATLYWYQQILGQGPKLLIQFQNNGVVDDSQLPKDRFSAERLKGVDSTLKIQPAKLEDSAVYLCVSSLESKGTQYFGPGTRLLVL.

With respect to this clonotype: One base away lies a much larger clone, so this may be a sequencing read error. The V call is TRBV6-6, the J call TRBJ1-6; no clear D. This CDR3 has 15 residues. The V end was cut by 5 bases, the J end by 4 bases, with 12 bases between. Germline V lookup: CDR1 MNHNY, CDR2 SVGAGI (reference sequence). The CDR3 sequence: CASSGRPHYNSPLHF. The CDR3 coding sequence is TGTGCCAGCAGTGGCAGGCCCCATTATAATTCACCCCTCCACTTT.

Details on this clonotype: One end of the junction is discordant with germline, which a read error may explain. The V gene is TRBV6-2 or TRBV6-3, the J gene TRBJ2-1, with 10 bases aligning to TRBD2. The CDR3 runs 16 residues. Per germline, CDR1 MNHEY and CDR2 SVGEGT. The CDR3 reads CASSYSLAGVYSEQFF. CDR3 DNA sequence: TGTGCCAGCAGTTACTCCCTAGCGGGAGTGTACAGTGAGCAGTTCTTC.

On this clonotype: Compared with germline, one end of the junction differs, possibly owing to a read error. This chain joins TRBV11-3 and TRBJ2-1; 7 nucleotides match TRBD2. CDR1 is SGHNT, CDR2 YENEEA, per germline. The CDR3 covers 14 residues. DNA of the CDR3: TGTGCAAGCAGCACTAGCGTGGTCTACAATGAGCAGTTCTTC. This translates into CASSTSVVYNEQFF.

This clonotype was seen a single time. A much larger clone lies a single base off, so this may be a read error. The gene calls are TRBV5-6 and TRBJ2-1; no clear D gene. Germline lookup yields CDR1 SGHDT and CDR2 YYEEEE. The CDR3 is 13 residues long. DNA of the CDR3: TGTGCCATCAGCCGGGTGGTGGTCGATGAGCAGTTCTTC. The encoded protein is CAISRVVVDEQFF.

The CDR3 sequence: CASSLNLIGLAGGNEQFF. CDR3 coding DNA: TGTGCCAGCAGCTTAAACCTTATCGGGCTAGCGGGAGGCAATGAGCAGTTCTTC. The genes are TRBV11-1 and TRBJ2-1; 11 bases match TRBD2. The ends lost 2 bases at V and 6 bases at J; junction bases unmatched: 12. Germline V gene lookup returns CDR1 SGHAT and CDR2 FQDESV (reference sequence). This CDR3 contains 18 residues.

This clonotype was observed a single time. A read error is possible here, since a much larger clone lies one base away. V is TRBV12-3 or TRBV12-4 and J is TRBJ2-7; TRBD1 matches 10 bases. The CDR3 length is 14 residues. This CDR3 is CANSPHGTGVEQYF. CDR3 DNA sequence: TGTGCCAACAGTCCTCATGGGACAGGGGTCGAGCAGTACTTC.

A note on this clonotype: The junction differs from germline at one of its ends, possibly a read error. The chain joins TRBV11-2 to TRBJ2-5, with TRBD2 identical over 8 bases. This CDR3 spans 15 amino acids. Germline values: CDR1 SGHAT, CDR2 FQNNGV. CDR3 residues: CASSLGGRSRVTQYF. The DNA for the CDR3 is TGTGCCAGCAGCTTGGGCGGGAGGTCGCGGGTGACCCAATACTTC.

On this clonotype: A much bigger clone sits one base away, suggesting this may be a read error. This chain links TRBV5-4 with TRBJ2-7; 11 nucleotides line up with TRBD1. The CDR3 has 13 residues. Germline loops: CDR1 SGHNT, CDR2 YYREEE (reference sequence). This CDR3 reads CASSGDRGGEHYF. CDR3 in DNA: TGTGCCAGCAGTGGGGACAGGGGGGGCGAGCATTACTTC.

The rearrangement links TRBV10-3 to TRBJ2-7, with 8 bases aligning to TRBD2. Germline CDR1 is ENHRY and CDR2 is SYGVKD. The CDR3 has 16 amino acids. V shed 4 bases and J 2 bases; nucleotides not matched to a gene: 10. The CDR3 is CAISGNLSGGPYEQYF. The CDR3 DNA reads TGTGCCATCAGTGGCAATCTATCGGGAGGGCCCTACGAGCAGTACTTC.

The chain combines TRBV6-6 with TRBJ2-3; D is uncertain. The germline gives CDR1 MNHNY, CDR2 SVGAGI (reference sequence). V lost 0 bases to trimming and J lost 5 bases, with 27 bases between them. The CDR3 is 20 residues long. The CDR3 protein is CASSYSIPYFGAGDLDTQYF. CDR3 bases: TGTGCCAGCAGTTACTCGATCCCTTACTTCGGAGCAGGAGACTTAGATACGCAGTATTTT.

This clonotype has ten or more counts. The chain carries TRBV6-1 and TRBJ1-2, with D unresolved. V was pared by 2 bases and J by 4 bases, with 11 bases between. CDR3 length: 14 amino acids. Germline-derived CDR1 and CDR2 are MNHNS and SASEGT. CDR3 bases: TGTGCCAGCAGTGAATCAACCCGGACCTATGGCTACACCTTC. This sequence encodes CASSESTRTYGYTF.

Points on this clonotype: At one end, the junction sequence differs from germline, possibly due to a read error. This chain links TRBV6-1 with TRBJ2-2; 12 bases are a match to TRBD2. There are 15 residues in the CDR3. Germline V gene lookup returns CDR1 MNHNS and CDR2 SASEGT. The CDR3 here is CASSGLAGTVWELFF. CDR3 DNA sequence: TGCGCCAGCAGCGGACTAGCGGGAACGGTCTGGGAGCTGTTTTTT.

V and J are TRBV11-2 and TRBJ2-7; no clear D. Germline V gene data show CDR1 as SGHAT and CDR2 as FQNNGV. Between the trimmed V and J ends, which lost 7 bases and 5 bases, there was a span of 21 bases. The CDR3 is made up of 15 amino acids. CDR3: CASNELTGDMDEQYF. As DNA, the CDR3 is TGTGCCAGCAACGAACTAACGGGTGACATGGACGAGCAGTACTTC.

This chain links TRBV10-3 with TRBJ2-3; D unclear. V was trimmed by 11 bases and J by 4 bases, leaving 19 bases between them. This CDR3 is 14 amino acids long. The germline V gene encodes CDR1 ENHRY and CDR2 SYGVKD. CDR3 nucleotide sequence: TGTGCCCTCTCGAAGTCGGGCTCGGCAGATACGCAGTATTTT. Its translation is CALSKSGSADTQYF.

This clonotype was seen ten or more times. The CDR3 loop reads CASSEQKETQYF. The CDR3 bases are TGTGCCAGCAGTGAACAGAAAGAGACCCAGTACTTC. V gene TRBV25-1 combines with J gene TRBJ2-5; D not certain. The CDR3 consists of 12 residues. The V gene's germline CDR1 is MGHDK and CDR2 SYGVNS. Trimming shortened V by 2 bases and J by 3 bases, and 4 bases separated the two germline ends.

This clonotype occurred a few times. A clone one base away is much larger, so this may be a read error. This chain joins TRBV12-3 or TRBV12-4 and TRBJ2-7; 7 nucleotides align to TRBD1. The CDR3 has 14 residues. As DNA, the CDR3 is TGTGCCAGCAGTGACGCCGGGACAGCCTACGAGCAGCACTTC. This codes for CASSDAGTAYEQHF.

This rearrangement joins TRBV6-2 or TRBV6-3 to TRBJ2-7; 12 bases are shared with TRBD2. The V gene's germline CDR1 is MNHEY and CDR2 SVGEGT. The ends lost 3 bases at V and 2 bases at J; junction bases unmatched: 17. CDR3 length: 20 amino acids. The CDR3 loop reads CASSYWSSRTSGILPYEQYF. The CDR3 region has the DNA TGTGCCAGCAGTTATTGGTCTTCCAGGACTAGCGGGATTCTCCCCTACGAGCAGTACTTC.

The table lists this clonotype with many counts. The chain recombines TRBV12-3 or TRBV12-4 with TRBJ1-4; D is unclear. Trimming took off 3 bases at V and 3 bases at J, with 8 bases between the two ends. The CDR3 sequence is 14 residues long. DNA for the CDR3: TGTGCCAGCAGTTTTAGGGTGGCTAATGAAAAACTGTTTTTT. It specifies CASSFRVANEKLFF.

The chain links TRBV7-9 to TRBJ2-7; TRBD1 aligns across 8 bases. Per the germline V gene, CDR1 is SEHNR and CDR2 is FQNEAQ (reference sequence). V lost 3 bases and J lost 3; bases outside the gene matches: 4. CDR3 length: 14 residues. The CDR3 here is CASSLDRVLYEQYF. The DNA of the CDR3 is TGTGCCAGCAGCTTGGACAGGGTACTCTACGAGCAGTACTTC.